Here is one T cell receptor beta chain with its context. The antigen is undetermined. The CDR3 is 14 residues long. Germline CDR1 is SGHDT and CDR2 is YYEEEE. V lost 4 bases to trimming and J lost 6 bases; unmatched junction nucleotides: 6. These data belong to a study of PD-1 blockade in classical Hodgkin lymphoma. Study context: Patients in the cohort were put on intravenous nivolumab, 3 mg/kg every 2 weeks. The study's findings and limits: Baseline TCR diversity was reportedly lower in newly diagnosed patients than in healthy donors. It was reported as lower still in relapsed/refractory patients. CD4+ TCR diversity rose significantly by C4D1, and CD8+ TCR diversity did not. Complete responders showed a baseline diversity that resembled the diversity of newly diagnosed patients.

This table comes from immunoSEQ multiplex PCR, and its TCRdb copy is limited to in-frame clones, with some not included. The profile shows 30,000 to 45,000 clones, around nine tenths of them singletons. Each of the patients experienced relapse following autologous stem cell transplantation, and their brentuximab vedotin exposure differed. The specimen was peripheral blood mononuclear cells (PBMCs), collected before the second cycle of nivolumab. V usage is TRBV5-6 and J usage is TRBJ2-1, with 8 bases that match TRBD1. The TCR comes from a human donor with classical Hodgkin lymphoma. The CDR3 spells CASSPGTGTNEQFF. The CDR3 coding sequence is TGTGCCAGCAGCCCGGGGACAGGAACCAATGAGCAGTTCTTC. Full variable domain (remainder filled in from reference TRBV5-6 and TRBJ2-1): DAGVTQSPTHLIKTRGQQVTLRCSPKSGHDTVSWYQQALGQGPQFIFQYYEEEERQRGNFPDRFSGHQFPNYSSELNVNALLLGDSALYLCASSPGTGTNEQFFGPGTRLTVL.